This T cell receptor beta chain was profiled in a study of shared clonotypes between healthy human individuals. Study-level findings and limits: The researchers took only blood, and tissue repertoires probably look different. Sequencing depth was a factor that was expected to affect clonotype sharing among donors.

Here immunoSEQ multiplex PCR was the method, and the copy in TCRdb shows in-frame clones only, minus some. The sample includes about 1.5 million clones, roughly 96% seen only once; the top ten take roughly 1.2%. CDR3 length: 14 residues. Germline CDR1 reads LGHNA; CDR2 reads YSLEER. Trimming took off 0 bases at V and 4 bases at J, with 9 bases between the two ends. Concerning this clone: Antigen: not known.

This TCR was sampled from a man aged 30-40 years in good health. Sequencing was done on a sample of naive CD4+ T cells sorted from blood. Subset of the sample: CD45RA+ positively selected. The gene calls are TRBV4-3 and TRBJ2-5; D is possibly TRBD2 (5 bases). CDR3 amino acids: CASSQDYGVETQYF. In nucleotides, the CDR3 is TGCGCCAGCAGCCAAGATTACGGGGTAGAGACCCAGTACTTC.